Following are 29 T cell receptor beta chains from one sample sequenced in a study of early stage breast cancer tumors. The method was immunoSEQ multiplex PCR; TCRdb's version includes in-frame clones alone and lacks a portion of them. The sample contains about 28,000 clones, roughly 78% of which appear only once. Sequencing used blood. All receptors derive from a person in their 60s with breast cancer.

This chain uses TRBV5-1 with TRBJ2-7, with TRBD1 identical over 9 bases. Trimming removed 6 bases from V and 5 bases from J; junction bases left unmatched: 9. This CDR3 region has 14 residues. The germline V gene has CDR1 SGHRS and CDR2 YFSETQ. The CDR3 DNA reads as TGCGCCAGCATGGCACAGGGGGCTTCCCACGAGCAGTACTTC. Amino acids: CASMAQGASHEQYF.

The chain has TRBV7-2 and TRBJ2-7; TRBD1 matches at 7 bases. V shed 10 bases, J shed 7 bases, and the junction held 25 bases outside the gene matches. This CDR3 has 17 amino acids. Germline V CDR1 and CDR2: SGHTA, FQGNSA. The CDR3 DNA reads as TGTGCCATCCAAGAAGTGAAGGAAACAGGGGCTGTCGGGGAGCAGTACTTC. Protein product: CAIQEVKETGAVGEQYF.

This sequence joins TRBV27 and TRBJ2-7, with TRBD2 matching over 7 bases. The CDR3 is 16 residues long. Per the germline V gene, CDR1 is MNHEY and CDR2 is SMNVEV (reference sequence). With 3 bases clipped from V and 2 bases from J, the junction kept 10 bases outside the gene matches. The CDR3, as DNA: TGTGCCAGCAGTTTGAGCTCGGGGGGATTCACCTACGAGCAGTACTTC. This sequence encodes CASSLSSGGFTYEQYF.

The genes are TRBV4-1 and TRBJ2-7; D call uncertain. V lost 0 bases and J 6 bases, leaving 6 bases between the germline ends. CDR3 length: 12 amino acids. The germline V gene encodes CDR1 MGHRA and CDR2 YSYEKL. The DNA of the CDR3 is TGCGCCAGCAGCCAAGAACCCAGCGAGCAGTACTTC. Translating it yields CASSQEPSEQYF.

The J gene is TRBJ1-5, the V gene TRBV6-1; D is unresolved. The germline V gene encodes CDR1 MNHNS and CDR2 SASEGT. Trimming removed 3 bases at V and 2 bases at J, with 8 bases between. The CDR3 is 14 amino acids. The CDR3 sequence: CASSELGGNQPQHF. For the CDR3, the DNA is TGTGCCAGCAGTGAGCTGGGCGGCAATCAGCCCCAGCATTTT.

The V gene is TRBV7-9, the J gene TRBJ2-3; 8 bases line up with TRBD2. The CDR3 is 15 residues long. The ends lost 4 bases at V and 6 bases at J; junction bases unmatched: 9. CDR1 and CDR2 from the germline V gene are SEHNR and FQNEAQ (reference sequence). The CDR3 region has the DNA TGTGCCAGCAGCTCCGGAGCGGGAGAAAGGGATACGCAGTATTTT. Amino acids: CASSSGAGERDTQYF.

A note on this clone: This sample includes further DNA sequences coding for the same CDR3. The chain has TRBV18 and TRBJ2-5; 7 bases map to TRBD2. From germline, CDR1 is KGHSH and CDR2 LQKENI. The CDR3 is made up of 14 amino acids. With V trimmed by 1 base and J by 2 bases, 1 base remained unmatched. The CDR3 protein is CASSPLGGQETQYF. In DNA form, the CDR3 reads TGTGCCAGCTCACCACTCGGGGGGCAAGAGACCCAGTACTTC.

This sequence joins TRBV5-1 and TRBJ1-2; D is unresolved. Germline loops: CDR1 SGHRS, CDR2 YFSETQ. Trimming took 0 bases from V and 6 from J, leaving 12 bases between them. The CDR3 is 14 residues long. CDR3 protein: CASSLARVEDGYTF. The CDR3 DNA reads TGCGCCAGCAGCTTGGCCCGTGTGGAGGATGGCTACACCTTC.

This chain joins TRBV19 and TRBJ1-1, with unresolved D. Trimming shortened V by 0 bases and J by 2 bases, and 10 bases separated the two germline ends. CDR1 and CDR2 from the germline V gene are LNHDA and SQIVND (reference sequence). The length of the CDR3 is 15 residues. The CDR3: CASSIDGVGNTEAFF. Here the CDR3 DNA reads TGTGCCAGTAGTATAGACGGGGTCGGAAACACTGAAGCTTTCTTT. The whole variable domain, remainder taken from reference TRBV19 and TRBJ1-1, is DGGITQSPKYLFRKEGQNVTLSCEQNLNHDAMYWYRQDPGQGLRLIYYSQIVNDFQKGDIAEGYSVSREKKESFPLTVTSAQKNPTAFYLCASSIDGVGNTEAFFGQGTRLTVV.

V is TRBV28 and J is TRBJ1-5; 8 positions match TRBD1. The CDR3 is 15 amino acids. From germline, CDR1 is MDHEN and CDR2 SYDVKM. The V segment lost 2 bases and the J segment 0 bases; nucleotides outside the gene matches: 0. The CDR3 loop is CASSLQGASNQPQHF. CDR3 sequence (DNA): TGTGCCAGCAGTTTACAGGGGGCTAGCAATCAGCCCCAGCATTTT.

This chain uses TRBV27 with TRBJ2-5; TRBD1 might be the D (5 bases). Trimming cost V 6 bases and J 5 bases, with 16 bases left between them. The CDR3 loop spans 14 amino acids. The germline gives CDR1 MNHEY, CDR2 SMNVEV (reference sequence). CDR3 sequence: CASSFMARAETQYF. The CDR3 DNA sequence: TGTGCCAGCAGCTTTATGGCCAGGGCGGAGACCCAGTACTTC.

This chain uses TRBV18 with TRBJ2-1; 7 nucleotides line up with TRBD2. In germline, CDR1 is KGHSH, CDR2 LQKENI. This CDR3 has 15 amino acids. With 2 bases clipped from V and 1 base from J, the junction kept 2 bases outside the gene matches. Here the CDR3 reads CASSPGEGSYNEQFF. The CDR3 DNA reads TGTGCCAGCTCACCAGGGGAGGGGTCCTACAATGAGCAGTTCTTC.

This clone was observed once. The chain combines TRBV30 with TRBJ1-5; no clear D. Trimming removed 0 bases at V and 3 bases at J, with 9 bases between. This CDR3 spans 14 amino acids. Germline CDR1 and CDR2: GTSNPN and SVGIG (reference sequence). The CDR3 DNA reads TGTGCCTGGAGTGTATTACAAGACAATCAGCCCCAGCATTTT. Translating gives CAWSVLQDNQPQHF.

This clone was seen more than once but under ten times. The rearrangement links TRBV27 to TRBJ2-1; TRBD2 matches at 13 bases. From germline, CDR1 is MNHEY and CDR2 SMNVEV (reference sequence). The CDR3 has 17 amino acids. Trimming cost V 7 bases and J 3 bases; bases outside gene matches: 9. This CDR3 is CASKFSGLAGYYNEQFF. In DNA form, the CDR3 reads TGTGCCAGCAAGTTCTCGGGACTAGCGGGATACTACAATGAGCAGTTCTTC.

This clone was seen once. The chain uses TRBV29-1 and TRBJ2-1; 14 nucleotides match TRBD2. This CDR3 is 15 amino acids long. V trimming: 6 bases; J trimming: 7 bases; junction bases outside the gene matches: 8. Germline assignment: CDR1 SQVTM and CDR2 ANQGSEA. CDR3 amino acids: CSVVRLAGGDNEQFF. The CDR3 region has the DNA TGCAGCGTCGTAAGACTAGCGGGAGGGGATAATGAGCAGTTCTTC.

There are a few counts of this clone. The DNA of the CDR3 is TGTGCCAGCAGAGATGACAGGGGTCGGAGTCAGCCCCAGCATTTT. Translating gives CASRDDRGRSQPQHF. The chain has TRBV28 and TRBJ1-5, with 8 bases identical to TRBD1. Trimming cost V 6 bases and J 6 bases; bases outside gene matches: 10. Germline CDR1 reads MDHEN; CDR2 reads SYDVKM. CDR3 size: 15 residues.

This chain's CDR3 is CASSEGQGSSYEQYF. The CDR3 DNA reads as TGTGCCAGCAGCGAAGGACAGGGTTCCTCCTACGAGCAGTACTTC. This chain joins TRBV9 and TRBJ2-7; 8 bases map to TRBD1. Per germline, CDR1 SGDLS and CDR2 YYNGEE. V shed 3 bases and J 0 bases; nucleotides not matched to a gene: 5. CDR3 size: 15 residues.

The CDR3 nucleotides read TGTGCCTGGAGTGAGGGTGACAGCTTCTACGAGCAGTACTTC. Amino acid sequence: CAWSEGDSFYEQYF. J is TRBJ2-7 and V is TRBV30, with D possibly matching TRBD1 (5 bases). The V and J ends lost 1 base and 3 bases respectively, with 13 bases between them. The CDR3 is 14 residues long. CDR1 and CDR2 from the germline V gene are GTSNPN and SVGIG (reference sequence).

This chain links TRBV7-2 with TRBJ2-7, with 12 bases fitting TRBD2. Trimming took 2 bases from V and 6 from J; bases not matched to a gene: 2. CDR3 length equals 14 residues. Germline-derived CDR1 and CDR2 are SGHTA and FQGNSA. As DNA, the CDR3 is TGTGCCAGCAGCTTAACACTAGCGGGAGGCGAGCAGTACTTC. Protein: CASSLTLAGGEQYF.

CDR3 region: CASSQERRLELYPGGTDTQYF. The CDR3 nucleotides read TGCGCCAGCAGCCAAGAGAGGAGACTAGAATTGTACCCCGGTGGGACAGATACGCAGTATTTT. The chain uses TRBV4-1 and TRBJ2-3, with D possibly TRBD2 on 6 matching bases. CDR1 is MGHRA, CDR2 YSYEKL, per germline. Trimming cost V 0 bases and J 3 bases, with 28 bases left between them. This CDR3 has 21 amino acids.

This clone was found once. In DNA form, the CDR3 reads TGTGCCATCAGTCCACAGGGCACGAGCGAGCAGTACTTC. Translation: CAISPQGTSEQYF. V is TRBV10-3 and J is TRBJ2-7, with D possibly matching TRBD1 (6 bases). CDR1 and CDR2 from the germline V gene are ENHRY and SYGVKD. The ends were cut back, 5 bases at V and 6 bases at J, with 14 bases in the middle. The CDR3 runs 13 residues.

The rearrangement uses TRBV7-2 and TRBJ2-1, with 7 bases aligning to TRBD2. This CDR3 has 15 residues. V shed 2 bases and J 7 bases; nucleotides not matched to a gene: 8. Germline CDR1 and CDR2: SGHTA and FQGNSA. CDR3 nucleotides: TGTGCCAGCAGCTTATGGGGTAGCGGGTCAAATGAGCAGTTCTTC. Encoded protein: CASSLWGSGSNEQFF.

V is TRBV19 and J is TRBJ1-2; no firm D call. Between the trimmed V and J ends, which lost 5 bases and 3 bases, there was a span of 16 bases. Germline loops: CDR1 LNHDA, CDR2 SQIVND (reference sequence). CDR3 length: 15 amino acids. In DNA form, the CDR3 reads TGTGCCAGTAGTCCTCGAAAGGACTTTGACTATGGCTACACCTTC. It yields the protein CASSPRKDFDYGYTF.

The CDR3 protein is CAIADRTEAFF. For the CDR3, the DNA is TGTGCCATCGCGGACAGGACTGAAGCTTTCTTT. The chain combines TRBV11-2 with TRBJ1-1, with 7 bases that match TRBD1. Germline values: CDR1 SGHAT, CDR2 FQNNGV. This CDR3 contains 11 residues. The junction had 4 bases not matched to a gene; V was cut back by 10 bases and J by 5 bases.

The chain combines TRBV28 with TRBJ2-7, with D possibly being TRBD1 (5 bases). V lost 3 bases to trimming and J lost 0 bases, with 12 bases between them. Germline V gene data show CDR1 as MDHEN and CDR2 as SYDVKM. The CDR3 is 15 residues long. The CDR3 region is CASSLVRQNSYEQYF. DNA for the CDR3: TGTGCCAGCAGTTTGGTTCGACAGAACTCCTACGAGCAGTACTTC.

This clone was observed a single time. The rearrangement links TRBV30 to TRBJ2-7; 9 nucleotides match TRBD1. There are 16 residues in the CDR3. Per the germline V gene, CDR1 is GTSNPN and CDR2 is SVGIG (reference sequence). Trimming at V came to 4 bases and at J to 1 base, leaving 11 bases not matched to a gene. In DNA, the CDR3 is TGTGCCTGGACCCGCTTAGGGACAGGGTGGTCCTACGAGCAGTACTTC. Its translation: CAWTRLGTGWSYEQYF.

The rearrangement joins TRBV5-6 to TRBJ1-2; D is unresolved. Germline V gene sequence: CDR1 SGHDT, CDR2 YYEEEE. The V end was cut by 2 bases, the J end by 7 bases, with 6 bases between. CDR3 size: 11 residues. CDR3 in DNA: TGTGCCAGCAGCTTCGAGTTTGGCTACACCTTC. Its protein is CASSFEFGYTF.

This sequence joins TRBV19 and TRBJ1-2, with 8 bases aligning to TRBD1. The CDR3 consists of 16 residues. The junction had 10 bases not matched to a gene; V was cut back by 6 bases and J by 1 base. Germline assignment: CDR1 LNHDA and CDR2 SQIVND (reference sequence). CDR3 coding DNA: TGTGCCAGTAGGGGACGGGACAGGAATATTAACTATGGCTACACCTTC. Translated, it gives CASRGRDRNINYGYTF.

This chain joins TRBV28 and TRBJ1-5; D remains ambiguous. Germline CDR1 reads MDHEN; CDR2 reads SYDVKM. V lost 8 bases to trimming and J lost 12 bases, with 20 bases between them. This CDR3 has 13 amino acids. The CDR3 reads CASGERVFNLQHF. In DNA, the CDR3 is TGTGCCAGCGGAGAGCGGGTTTTTAACCTCCAGCATTTT.